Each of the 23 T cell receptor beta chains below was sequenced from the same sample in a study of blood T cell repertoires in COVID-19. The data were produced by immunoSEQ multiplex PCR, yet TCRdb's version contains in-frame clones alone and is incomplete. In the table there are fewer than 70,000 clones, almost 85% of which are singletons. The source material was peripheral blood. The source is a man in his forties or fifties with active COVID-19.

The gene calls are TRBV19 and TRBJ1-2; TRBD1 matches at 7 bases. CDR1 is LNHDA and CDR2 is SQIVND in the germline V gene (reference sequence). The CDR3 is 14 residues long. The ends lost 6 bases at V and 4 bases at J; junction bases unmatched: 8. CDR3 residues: CASSRQGSSYGYTF. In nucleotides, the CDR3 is TGTGCCAGTAGCCGACAGGGTTCCTCCTATGGCTACACCTTC.

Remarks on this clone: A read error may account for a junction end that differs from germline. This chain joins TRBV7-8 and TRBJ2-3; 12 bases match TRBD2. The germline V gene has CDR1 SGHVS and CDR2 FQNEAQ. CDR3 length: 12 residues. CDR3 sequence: CASSLRTSGVNF. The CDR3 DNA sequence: TGTGCCAGCAGCCTACGGACTAGCGGGGTGAATTTT.

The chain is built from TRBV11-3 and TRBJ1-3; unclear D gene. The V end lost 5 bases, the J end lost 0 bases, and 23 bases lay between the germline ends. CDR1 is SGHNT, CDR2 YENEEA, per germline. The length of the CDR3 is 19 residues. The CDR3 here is CASSLAGTLRAGSGNTIYF. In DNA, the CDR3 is TGTGCCAGCAGCCTAGCGGGAACACTCCGAGCGGGCTCTGGAAACACCATATATTTT.

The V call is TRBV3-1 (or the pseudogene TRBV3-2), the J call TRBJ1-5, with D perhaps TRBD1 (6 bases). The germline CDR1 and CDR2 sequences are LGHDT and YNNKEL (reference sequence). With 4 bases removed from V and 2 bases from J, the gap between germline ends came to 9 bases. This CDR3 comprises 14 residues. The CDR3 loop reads CASSLRQGNQPQHF. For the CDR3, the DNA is TGTGCCAGCAGCCTTCGACAGGGCAATCAGCCCCAGCATTTT.

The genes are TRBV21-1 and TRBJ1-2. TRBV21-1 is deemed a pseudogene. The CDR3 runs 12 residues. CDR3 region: CASRYSNYGYTF. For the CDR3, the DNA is TGTGCCAGCCGGTACTCTAACTATGGCTACACCTTC.

DNA of the CDR3: TGTGCCAGCAGCTCGAGCAAGCCCACAGATACGCAGTATTTT. Translating gives CASSSSKPTDTQYF. The chain is built from TRBV7-2 and TRBJ2-3, with D unresolved. This CDR3 is built from 14 residues. V was clipped by 4 bases and J by 2 bases, with 10 bases between them. Germline V CDR1 and CDR2: SGHTA, FQGNSA.

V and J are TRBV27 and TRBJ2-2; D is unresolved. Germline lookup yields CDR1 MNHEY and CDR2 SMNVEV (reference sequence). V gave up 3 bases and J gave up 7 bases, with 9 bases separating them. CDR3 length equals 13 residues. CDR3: CASSFESRGELFF. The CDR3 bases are TGTGCCAGCAGTTTTGAGTCGCGCGGGGAGCTGTTTTTT.

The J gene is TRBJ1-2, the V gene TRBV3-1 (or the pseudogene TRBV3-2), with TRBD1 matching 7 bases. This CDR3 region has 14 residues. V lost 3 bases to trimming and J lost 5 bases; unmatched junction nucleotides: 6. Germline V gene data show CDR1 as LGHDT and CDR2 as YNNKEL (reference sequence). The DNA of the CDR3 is TGTGCCAGCAGCCACCTTGGACAGGTTTATGGCTACACCTTC. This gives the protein CASSHLGQVYGYTF.

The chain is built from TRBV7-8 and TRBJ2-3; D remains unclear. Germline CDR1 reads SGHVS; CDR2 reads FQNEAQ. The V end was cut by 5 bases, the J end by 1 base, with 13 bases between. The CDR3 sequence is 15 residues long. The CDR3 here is CASSPLDSRTDTQYF. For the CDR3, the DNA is TGTGCCAGCAGCCCTCTCGATAGTCGCACAGATACGCAGTATTTT.

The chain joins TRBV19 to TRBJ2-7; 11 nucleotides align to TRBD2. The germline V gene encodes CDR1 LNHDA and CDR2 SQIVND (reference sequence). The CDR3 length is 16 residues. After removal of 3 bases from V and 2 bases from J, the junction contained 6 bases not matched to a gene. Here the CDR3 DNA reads TGTGCCAGTAGTATCCACGGGACTAGCGGTACCTACGAGCAGTACTTC. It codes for CASSIHGTSGTYEQYF.

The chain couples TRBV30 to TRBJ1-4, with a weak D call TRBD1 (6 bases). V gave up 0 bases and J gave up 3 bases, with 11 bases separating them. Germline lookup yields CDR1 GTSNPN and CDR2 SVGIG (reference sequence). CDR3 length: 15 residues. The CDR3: CAWSVRGGPNEKLFF. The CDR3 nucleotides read TGTGCCTGGAGTGTACGGGGGGGCCCTAATGAAAAACTGTTTTTT.

The CDR3 here is CASSVSGTDYEKLFF. The DNA of the CDR3 is TGTGCCAGCAGCGTTTCCGGGACGGACTACGAAAAACTGTTTTTT. The chain links TRBV9 to TRBJ1-4; D perhaps matches TRBD1 (5 bases). The CDR3 contains 15 residues. Trimming took off 2 bases at V and 8 bases at J, with 16 bases between the two ends. Germline CDR1 SGDLS, CDR2 YYNGEE. Based on the CDR3 plus reference TRBV9 and TRBJ1-4, the full variable domain is DSGVTQTPKHLITATGQRVTLRCSPRSGDLSVYWYQQSLDQGLQFLIQYYNGEERAKGNILERFSAQQFPDLHSELNLSSLELGDSALYFCASSVSGTDYEKLFFGSGTQLSVL.

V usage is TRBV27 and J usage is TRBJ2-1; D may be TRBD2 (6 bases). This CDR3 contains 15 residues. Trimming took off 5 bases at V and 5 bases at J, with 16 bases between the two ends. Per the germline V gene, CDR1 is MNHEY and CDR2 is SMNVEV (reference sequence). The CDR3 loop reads CASSRTGTGHNEQFF. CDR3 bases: TGTGCCAGCAGTAGAACCGGGACTGGTCACAATGAGCAGTTCTTC.

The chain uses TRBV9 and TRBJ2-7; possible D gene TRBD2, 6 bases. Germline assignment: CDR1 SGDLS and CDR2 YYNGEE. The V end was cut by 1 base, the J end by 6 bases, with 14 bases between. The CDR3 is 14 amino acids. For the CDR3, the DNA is TGTGCCAGCAGCGTAACAGGAGGGGTCGCCGAGCAGTACTTC. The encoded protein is CASSVTGGVAEQYF.

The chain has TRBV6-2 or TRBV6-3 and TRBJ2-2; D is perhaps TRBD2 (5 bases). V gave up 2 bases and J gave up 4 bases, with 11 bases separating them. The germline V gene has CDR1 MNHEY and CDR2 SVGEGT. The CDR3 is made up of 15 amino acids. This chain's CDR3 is CASSYGLWVTGELFF. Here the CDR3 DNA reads TGTGCCAGCAGTTACGGACTGTGGGTCACCGGGGAGCTGTTTTTT.

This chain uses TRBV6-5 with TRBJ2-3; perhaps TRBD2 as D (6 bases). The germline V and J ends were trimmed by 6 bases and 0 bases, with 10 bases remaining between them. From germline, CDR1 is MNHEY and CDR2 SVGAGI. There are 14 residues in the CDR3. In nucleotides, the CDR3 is TGTGCCAGCAGGCTAGCGTCAAGCACAGATACGCAGTATTTT. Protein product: CASRLASSTDTQYF.

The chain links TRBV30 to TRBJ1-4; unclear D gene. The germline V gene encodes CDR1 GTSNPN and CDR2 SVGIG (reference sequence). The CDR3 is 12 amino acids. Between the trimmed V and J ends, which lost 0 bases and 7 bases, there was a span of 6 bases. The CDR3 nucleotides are TGTGCCTGGAGTGTACAGAGTGAAAAACTGTTTTTT. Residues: CAWSVQSEKLFF. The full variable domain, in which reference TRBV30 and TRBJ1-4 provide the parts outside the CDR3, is SQTIHQWPATLVQPVGSPLSLECTVEGTSNPNLYWYRQAAGRGLQLLFYSVGIGQISSEVPQNLSASRPQDRQFILSSKKLLLSDSGFYLCAWSVQSEKLFFGSGTQLSVL.

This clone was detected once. Here the CDR3 reads CASSDEGEATDTQYF. CDR3 in DNA: TGTGCCAGCAGTGATGAGGGAGAGGCCACAGATACGCAGTATTTT. V and J are TRBV6-1 and TRBJ2-3; weak D call: TRBD2 (5 bases). The germline CDR1 and CDR2 sequences are MNHNS and SASEGT. The CDR3 is 15 amino acids. V was cut by 3 bases and J by 2 bases, with 12 bases left in between.

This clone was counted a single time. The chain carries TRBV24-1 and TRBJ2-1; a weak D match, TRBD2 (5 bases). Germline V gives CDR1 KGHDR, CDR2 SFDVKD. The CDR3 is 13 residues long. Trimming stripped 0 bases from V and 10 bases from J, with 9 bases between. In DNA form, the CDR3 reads TGTGCCACCAGTGATTTGCGCGGGCGCGAGCAGTTCTTC. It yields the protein CATSDLRGREQFF.

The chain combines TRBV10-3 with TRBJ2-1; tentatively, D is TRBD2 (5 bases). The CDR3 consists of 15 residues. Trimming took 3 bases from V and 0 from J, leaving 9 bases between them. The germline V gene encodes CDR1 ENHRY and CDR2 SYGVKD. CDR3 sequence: CAISEGLISYNEQFF. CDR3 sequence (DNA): TGTGCCATCAGTGAAGGACTGATCTCCTACAATGAGCAGTTCTTC.

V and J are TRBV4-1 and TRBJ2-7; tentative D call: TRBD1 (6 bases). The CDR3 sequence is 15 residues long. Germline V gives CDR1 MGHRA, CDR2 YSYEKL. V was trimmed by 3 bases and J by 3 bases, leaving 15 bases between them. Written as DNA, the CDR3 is TGCGCCAGCAGCCAGGCCCTCGGGGACATCTACGAGCAGTACTTC. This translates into CASSQALGDIYEQYF.

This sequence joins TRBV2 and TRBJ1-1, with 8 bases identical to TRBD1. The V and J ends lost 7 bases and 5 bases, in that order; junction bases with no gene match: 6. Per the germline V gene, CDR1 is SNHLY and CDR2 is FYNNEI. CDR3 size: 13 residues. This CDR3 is CASNQGARTEAFF. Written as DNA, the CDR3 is TGTGCCAGCAACCAGGGGGCGAGGACTGAAGCTTTCTTT.

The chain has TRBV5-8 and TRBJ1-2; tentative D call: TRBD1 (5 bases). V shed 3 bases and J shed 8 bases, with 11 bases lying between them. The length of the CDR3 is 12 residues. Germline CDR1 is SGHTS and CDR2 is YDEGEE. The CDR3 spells CASSWGKVGYTF. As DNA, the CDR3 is TGTGCCAGCAGCTGGGGCAAGGTCGGCTACACCTTC.